This TCR beta chain comes out of a study of Graves' ophthalmopathy and Graves' hyperthyroidism (dated by TCRdb to 2016 to 2019). About the investigation overall: Hyperthyroidism was considered stable if no progression to ophthalmopathy occurred within 18 months of follow-up. In total, 135 blood samples were TCR-sequenced: 40 to 45 ophthalmopathy, 80 or so hyperthyroidism and around 17 hyperthyroidism-to-ophthalmopathy patients. The study used signatures of the TCR beta repertoire to tell Graves' ophthalmopathy apart from Graves' hyperthyroidism and to predict which patients would progress to ophthalmopathy. In roughly 6 hyperthyroidism patients, the T-cell repertoires found in thyroid tissue were compared with those found in blood. An independent validation cohort comprised some 19 hyperthyroidism patients and roughly 15 patients who later progressed from hyperthyroidism to ophthalmopathy. Once sampling was done, hyperthyroidism patients were given methimazole at a starting dose of 30 mg daily, while ophthalmopathy patients were given high-dose intravenous methylprednisolone. To explore V-J signatures that distinguish ophthalmopathy from hyperthyroidism, a discovery set of 100 patients was enrolled, made up of 40 to 45 with ophthalmopathy and around 57 with stable hyperthyroidism.

CDR1 LNHDA and CDR2 SQIVND are derived from the germline V gene (reference sequence). Inclusive of the bounding cysteine and phenylalanine, the CDR3 is 16 residues long. The read is trimmed to its CDR3 DNA, 48 bases read in frame from base 1. For repertoire sequencing, TCR beta CDR3 regions were amplified from RNA transcripts. The first round of RT-PCR was done with HTBI primers and the Qiagen OneStep RT-PCR kit, and was followed by a second round of multiplex PCR, then size selection and purification. The libraries underwent paired-end sequencing with 100 bp reads on an Illumina HiSeq2000. As for the authors' bioinformatics: SOAPnuke was used to process the reads, removing any read that contained adapters or uncalled bases, had a mean Phred below 15, or lacked an exact match to the constant primer or identifier. High-quality paired reads were merged with COPE v1.2.5. Each unique nucleotide sequence was treated as a clonotype, and MiTCR v1.1 was used to align the clonotypes to the IMGT TRB V, D and J references. Analysis was restricted to V-J combinations with a frequency above 0.0001, which covered roughly 99% of repertoires. For each V-J combination, a TCR clonal expansion and chaos score was defined as F50 clonal expansion divided by the chaos observed in the TCRdist matrix. Welch's t-statistics and random forest were used to narrow the features down to approximately twelve V-J combinations, which were then fed into a naive Bayes classifier. The Morisita-Horn index was used to measure how similar the thyroid and blood repertoires were. TCRdb reanalyzed the raw reads on its own, using fastp at Q25 for trimming and MiXCR for clone calling, and kept in-frame beta chains. Each CDR3 protein gets just one entry, which takes the most common genes and DNA from the rows behind it. The V and J calls shown here were made by TCRdb, not taken from the authors' results. Recorded for this sample are around 1.1 million distinct CDR3 sequences; about 35% of them occurred a single time. Clones ranked in the top ten supply 8.5% to 14% of the sample.

About this clonotype itself: The specificity of this receptor is unknown. One end of the junction is discordant with germline, which a read error may explain.

General findings and caveats noted by the study authors: No statistical method was used to set the sample size in advance, and the investigators knew which group each participant was assigned to. In cross-validation, the 13-signature model distinguished ophthalmopathy from stable hyperthyroidism with nearly 90% sensitivity and nearly 82% specificity, and in the test set the corresponding values were approximately 79% and 70%. Most of the expanded thyroid clonotypes with a frequency above 0.001 were also detected in blood, and it was suggested that the thyroid immune response may be reflected by blood repertoires. In validation, the model predicted ophthalmopathy progression with more than 70% sensitivity and approximately 78% specificity; approximately 12 predicted patients were CT-confirmed with GO in a median of approximately 6.5 months.

Hyperthyroidism patients were newly diagnosed, were aged 18 to 65 years, and had a disease duration under 2 months. Anyone with other autoimmune diseases, uncontrolled infections, pregnancy or lactation was excluded from the study. Clinical symptoms, serum thyroxine, TRAb, thyroid ultrasound and orbital computed tomography formed the basis of the diagnosis. Trizol reagent was used to extract the total RNA, and its quality was then checked on an Agilent 2100 Bioanalyzer. The clonotype comes from an adult man with Graves' hyperthyroidism. The rearranged chain carries TRBV19 and TRBJ2-7; the D gene is perhaps TRBD2, from 6 matching bases. Sequencing used peripheral blood or thyroid tissue (not recorded which). The CDR3 in this case is CASSIESGGGTRELYF. Here is the DNA: TGTGCCAGTAGTATCGAGTCGGGCGGCGGGACCAGGGAGCTGTACTTC.